Below, 2 T cell receptor beta chains from the same sample are listed, as sequenced in a study of metastatic and nonmetastatic thyroid tumors. TCRdb re-analyzed the PCR reads through MiXCR. The sample records some 5,000 clones, over 15% being singletons. Thyroid surgery was preceded by no treatment in any patient. The sequenced material came from adjacent normal tissue. The receptors originated from a female donor with papillary thyroid cancer or a benign thyroid nodule (not recorded which). Some clones in this sample may be carry-over from other donors' samples.

By share of the sample, this clone is medium-sized. The V gene is TRBV5-1, the J gene TRBJ1-1; possible D gene TRBD1, 5 bases. CDR3 length equals 14 residues. The germline V and J ends were trimmed by 3 bases and 0 bases, with 9 bases remaining between them. Looked up from germline, CDR1 is SGHRS and CDR2 is YFSETQ. DNA for the CDR3: TGCGCCAGCAGCTGGGGACGGGTGAACACTGAAGCTTTCTTT. It encodes CASSWGRVNTEAFF.

This clone is labeled as medium-sized (0.01 to 0.1%). This chain links TRBV28 with TRBJ1-2; D remains unclear. V was clipped by 5 bases and J by 4 bases, with 14 bases between them. CDR3 length: 14 residues. Germline lookup yields CDR1 MDHEN and CDR2 SYDVKM. DNA of the CDR3: TGTGCCAGCAGTAGCTGGATAGGTCGCTATGGCTACACCTTC. Translation gives CASSSWIGRYGYTF.